The source of this TCR beta chain is a study of identifying expanded T cells in peripheral blood. This CDR3 has 19 amino acids. Germline CDR1 SGHTS, CDR2 YDEGEE. Between the trimmed V and J ends, which lost 0 bases and 4 bases, there was a span of 20 bases. On this clone: Its antigen is currently unknown.

Healthy donors had no documented immune events, such as infections, while sampled. Broader study findings: Across healthy donors, higher total template counts meant significantly greater approximately 2-week count variance. Differentially abundant clones: approximately 1.3 between replicates, 15 to 17 at two to three weeks, 19 to 20 at four.

Repertoires were generated with immunoSEQ multiplex PCR, while TCRdb's copy carries only in-frame clones and drops some. The sample yields about 85,000 clones, around nine tenths seen once. The chain carries TRBV5-8 and TRBJ2-6, with D uncertain. The sequencing sample was made of blood. The sequence came from a person aged 18-69 years in good health. This chain's CDR3 is CASSLAVGRLTRGANVLTF. The CDR3 DNA reads TGTGCCAGCAGCTTGGCCGTTGGCAGGCTTACGCGGGGGGCCAACGTCCTGACTTTC.